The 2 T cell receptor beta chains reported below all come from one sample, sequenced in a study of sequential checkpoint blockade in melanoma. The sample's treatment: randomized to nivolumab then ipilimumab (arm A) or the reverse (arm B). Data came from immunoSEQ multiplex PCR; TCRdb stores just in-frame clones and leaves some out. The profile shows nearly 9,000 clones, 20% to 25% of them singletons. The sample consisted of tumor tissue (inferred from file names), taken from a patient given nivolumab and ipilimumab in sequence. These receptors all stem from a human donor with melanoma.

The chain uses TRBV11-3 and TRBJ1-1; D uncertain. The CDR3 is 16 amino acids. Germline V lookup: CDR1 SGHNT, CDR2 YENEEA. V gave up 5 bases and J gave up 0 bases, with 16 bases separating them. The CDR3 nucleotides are TGTGCCAGCAGCCTACGGACCCGGCAGGTGAACACTGAAGCTTTCTTT. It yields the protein CASSLRTRQVNTEAFF.

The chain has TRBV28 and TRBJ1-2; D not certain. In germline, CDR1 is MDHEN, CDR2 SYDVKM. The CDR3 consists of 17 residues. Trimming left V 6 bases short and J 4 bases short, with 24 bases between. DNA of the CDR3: TGTGCCAGCAGCTCGCGGCAGGCAATCCGAAGGCGCTATGGCTACACCTTC. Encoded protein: CASSSRQAIRRRYGYTF.